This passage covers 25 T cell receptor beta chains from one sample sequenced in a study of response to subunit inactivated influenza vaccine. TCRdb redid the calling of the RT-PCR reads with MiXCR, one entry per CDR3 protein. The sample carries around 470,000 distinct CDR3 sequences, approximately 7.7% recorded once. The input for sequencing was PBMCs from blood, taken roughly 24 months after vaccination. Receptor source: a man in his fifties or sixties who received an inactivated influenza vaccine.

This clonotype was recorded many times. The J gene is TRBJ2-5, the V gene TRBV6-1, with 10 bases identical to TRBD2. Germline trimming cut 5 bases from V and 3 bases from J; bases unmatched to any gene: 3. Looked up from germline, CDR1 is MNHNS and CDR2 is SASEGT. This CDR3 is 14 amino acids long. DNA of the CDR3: TGTGCCAGCAGTCCTAGCGGGAGAGAAGAGACCCAGTACTTC. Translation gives CASSPSGREETQYF.

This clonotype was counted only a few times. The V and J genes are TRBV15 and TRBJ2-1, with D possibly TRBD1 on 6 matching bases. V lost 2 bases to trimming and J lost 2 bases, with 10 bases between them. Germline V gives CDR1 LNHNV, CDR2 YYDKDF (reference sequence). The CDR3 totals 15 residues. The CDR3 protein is CATSRSDRAYNEQFF. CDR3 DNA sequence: TGTGCCACCAGCAGATCGGACAGAGCCTACAATGAGCAGTTCTTC. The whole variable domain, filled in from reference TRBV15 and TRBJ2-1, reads DAMVIQNPRYQVTQFGKPVTLSCSQTLNHNVMYWYQQKSSQAPKLLFHYYDKDFNNEADTPDNFQSRRPNTSFCFLDIRSPGLGDTAMYLCATSRSDRAYNEQFFGPGTRLTVL.

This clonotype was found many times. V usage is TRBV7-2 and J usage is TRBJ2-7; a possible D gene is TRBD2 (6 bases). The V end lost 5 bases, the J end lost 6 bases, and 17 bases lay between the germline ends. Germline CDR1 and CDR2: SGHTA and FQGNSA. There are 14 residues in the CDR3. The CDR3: CASSNSGGVLEQYF. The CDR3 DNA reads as TGTGCCAGCAGCAATAGCGGAGGAGTACTCGAGCAGTACTTC.

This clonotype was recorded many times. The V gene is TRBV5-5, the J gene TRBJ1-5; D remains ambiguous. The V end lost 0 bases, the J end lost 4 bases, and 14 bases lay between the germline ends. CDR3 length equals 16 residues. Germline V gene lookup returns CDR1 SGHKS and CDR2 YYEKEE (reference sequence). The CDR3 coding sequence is TGTGCCAGCAGCTTGGCCCCAACACGGACGAATCAGCCCCAGCATTTT. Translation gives CASSLAPTRTNQPQHF.

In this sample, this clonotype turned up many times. CDR3 nucleotides: TGCAGTGCTAGAGATTCAGGACACTCAGTCCAGCATTTT. It specifies CSARDSGHSVQHF. V gene TRBV20-1 combines with J gene TRBJ1-5, with D maybe TRBD1 (5 bases). From germline, CDR1 is DFQATT and CDR2 SNEGSKA (reference sequence). Trimming pared 0 bases from V and 12 bases from J, leaving 15 bases between. The CDR3 is made up of 13 amino acids.

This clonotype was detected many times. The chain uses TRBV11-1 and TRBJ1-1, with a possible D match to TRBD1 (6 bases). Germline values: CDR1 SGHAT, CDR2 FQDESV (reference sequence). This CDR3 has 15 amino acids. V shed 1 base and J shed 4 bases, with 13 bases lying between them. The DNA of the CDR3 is TGTGCCAGCAGCTTAGGGCGGGGGCGCGGCACTGAAGCTTTCTTT. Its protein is CASSLGRGRGTEAFF.

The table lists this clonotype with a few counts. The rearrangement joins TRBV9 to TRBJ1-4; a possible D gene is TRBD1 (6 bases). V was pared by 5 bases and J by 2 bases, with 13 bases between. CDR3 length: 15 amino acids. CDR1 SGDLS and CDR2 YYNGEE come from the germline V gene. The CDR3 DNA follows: TGTGCCAGCAGGGCTACAGGGAAGACTAATGAAAAACTGTTTTTT. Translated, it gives CASRATGKTNEKLFF.

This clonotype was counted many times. In nucleotides, the CDR3 is TGCGCCAGCAGCTTGATTCCGGACCAAGAGACCCAGTACTTC. Encoded protein: CASSLIPDQETQYF. The J gene is TRBJ2-5, the V gene TRBV5-1; D uncertain. V was pared by 1 base and J by 0 bases, with 7 bases between. CDR1 is SGHRS, CDR2 YFSETQ, per germline. This CDR3 has 14 amino acids.

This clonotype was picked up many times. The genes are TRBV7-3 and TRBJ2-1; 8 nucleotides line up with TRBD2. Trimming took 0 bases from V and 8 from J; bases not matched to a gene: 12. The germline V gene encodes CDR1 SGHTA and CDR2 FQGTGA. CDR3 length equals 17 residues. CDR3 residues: CASSLTSGSIRYDEQFF. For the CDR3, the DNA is TGTGCCAGCAGCTTAACGAGCGGGAGTATACGATATGATGAGCAGTTCTTC.

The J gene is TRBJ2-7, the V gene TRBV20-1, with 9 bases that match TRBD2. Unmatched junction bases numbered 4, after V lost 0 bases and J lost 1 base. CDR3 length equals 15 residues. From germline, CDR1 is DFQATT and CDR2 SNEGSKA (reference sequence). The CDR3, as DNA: TGCAGTGCTAGAGAGCGAGCGGGGGGTTCCTACGAGCAGTACTTC. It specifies CSARERAGGSYEQYF.

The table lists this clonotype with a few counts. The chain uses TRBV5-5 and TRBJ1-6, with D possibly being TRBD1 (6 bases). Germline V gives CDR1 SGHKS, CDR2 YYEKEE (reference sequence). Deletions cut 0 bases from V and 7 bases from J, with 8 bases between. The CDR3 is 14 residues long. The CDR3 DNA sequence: TGTGCCAGCAGCTTGGAGGGACAAAATTCACCCCTCCACTTT. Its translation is CASSLEGQNSPLHF.

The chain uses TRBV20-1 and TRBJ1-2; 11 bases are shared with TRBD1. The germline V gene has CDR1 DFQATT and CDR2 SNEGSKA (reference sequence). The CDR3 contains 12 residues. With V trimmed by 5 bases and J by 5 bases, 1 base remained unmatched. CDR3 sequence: CSAGQGAYGYTF. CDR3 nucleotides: TGCAGTGCTGGACAGGGGGCTTATGGCTACACCTTC.

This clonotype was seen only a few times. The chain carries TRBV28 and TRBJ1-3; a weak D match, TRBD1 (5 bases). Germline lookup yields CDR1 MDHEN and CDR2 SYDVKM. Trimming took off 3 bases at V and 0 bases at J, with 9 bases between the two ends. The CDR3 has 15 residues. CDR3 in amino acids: CASSLEGSSGNTIYF. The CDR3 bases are TGTGCCAGCAGTTTGGAGGGGTCCTCTGGAAACACCATATATTTT.

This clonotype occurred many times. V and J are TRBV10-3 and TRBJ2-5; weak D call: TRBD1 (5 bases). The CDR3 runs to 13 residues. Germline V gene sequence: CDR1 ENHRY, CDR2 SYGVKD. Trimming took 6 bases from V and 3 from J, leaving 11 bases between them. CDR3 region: CAIRSGWEETQYF. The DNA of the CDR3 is TGTGCCATCAGGTCAGGGTGGGAAGAGACCCAGTACTTC.

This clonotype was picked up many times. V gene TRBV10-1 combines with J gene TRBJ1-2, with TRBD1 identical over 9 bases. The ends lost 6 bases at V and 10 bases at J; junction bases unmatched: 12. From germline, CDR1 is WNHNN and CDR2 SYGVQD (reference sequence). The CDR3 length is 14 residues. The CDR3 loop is CASSFLGTGIVYTF. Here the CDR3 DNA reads TGCGCCAGCAGCTTCCTCGGGACAGGGATTGTCTACACCTTC.

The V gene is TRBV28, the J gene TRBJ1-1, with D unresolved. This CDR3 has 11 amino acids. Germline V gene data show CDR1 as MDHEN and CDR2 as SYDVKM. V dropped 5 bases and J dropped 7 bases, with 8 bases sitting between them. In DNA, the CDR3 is TGTGCCAGCAGTCGACTTTTTGAAGCTTTCTTT. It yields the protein CASSRLFEAFF.

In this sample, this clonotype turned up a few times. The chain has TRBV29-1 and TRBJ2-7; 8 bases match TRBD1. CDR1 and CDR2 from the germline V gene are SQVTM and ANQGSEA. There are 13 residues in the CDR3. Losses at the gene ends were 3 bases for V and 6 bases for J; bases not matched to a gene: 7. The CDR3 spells CSVDLSGGGEQYF. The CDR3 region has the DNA TGCAGCGTTGACTTGTCAGGGGGCGGCGAGCAGTACTTC.

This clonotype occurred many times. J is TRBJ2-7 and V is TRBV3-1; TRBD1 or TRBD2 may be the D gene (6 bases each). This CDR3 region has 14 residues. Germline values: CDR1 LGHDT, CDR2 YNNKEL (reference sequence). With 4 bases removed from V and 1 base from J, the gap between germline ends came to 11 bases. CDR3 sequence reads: CASSRGATSYEQYF. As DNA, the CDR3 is TGTGCCAGCAGCCGGGGGGCCACTTCCTACGAGCAGTACTTC.

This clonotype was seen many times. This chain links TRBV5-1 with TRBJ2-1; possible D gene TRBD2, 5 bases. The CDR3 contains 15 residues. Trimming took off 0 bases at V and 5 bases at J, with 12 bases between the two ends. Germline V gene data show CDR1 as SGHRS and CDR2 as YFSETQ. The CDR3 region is CASSLARIANNEQFF. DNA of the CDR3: TGCGCCAGCAGCTTGGCCCGTATAGCGAACAATGAGCAGTTCTTC.

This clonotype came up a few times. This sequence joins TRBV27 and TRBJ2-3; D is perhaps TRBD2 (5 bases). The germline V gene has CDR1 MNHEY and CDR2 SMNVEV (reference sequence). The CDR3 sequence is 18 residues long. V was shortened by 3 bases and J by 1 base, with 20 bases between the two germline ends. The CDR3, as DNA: TGTGCCAGCAGTTTTAAACTAGGAGGCCTCCGAGGCACAGATACGCAGTATTTT. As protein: CASSFKLGGLRGTDTQYF.

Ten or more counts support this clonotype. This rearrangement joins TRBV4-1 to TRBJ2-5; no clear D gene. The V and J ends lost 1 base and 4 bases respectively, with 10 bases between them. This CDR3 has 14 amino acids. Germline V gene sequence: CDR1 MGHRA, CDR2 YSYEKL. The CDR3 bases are TGCGCCAGCAGCCAAGTCCTTTCGGTAGAGACCCAGTACTTC. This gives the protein CASSQVLSVETQYF.

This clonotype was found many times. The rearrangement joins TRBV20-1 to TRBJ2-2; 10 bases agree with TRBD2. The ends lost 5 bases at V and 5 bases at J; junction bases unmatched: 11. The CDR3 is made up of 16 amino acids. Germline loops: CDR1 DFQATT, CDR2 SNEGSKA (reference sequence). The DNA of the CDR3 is TGCAGTGCTCACCTCACTAGCGGGATGAGGACCGGGGAGCTGTTTTTT. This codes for CSAHLTSGMRTGELFF.

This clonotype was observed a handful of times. CDR3: CSARGNLKGTGFAEAFF. CDR3 DNA sequence: TGCAGTGCTAGAGGGAATTTAAAGGGGACAGGGTTCGCTGAAGCTTTCTTT. The genes are TRBV20-1 and TRBJ1-1; TRBD1 aligns across 9 bases. The CDR3 covers 17 residues. Germline lookup yields CDR1 DFQATT and CDR2 SNEGSKA (reference sequence). With V trimmed by 1 base and J by 6 bases, 15 bases remained unmatched.

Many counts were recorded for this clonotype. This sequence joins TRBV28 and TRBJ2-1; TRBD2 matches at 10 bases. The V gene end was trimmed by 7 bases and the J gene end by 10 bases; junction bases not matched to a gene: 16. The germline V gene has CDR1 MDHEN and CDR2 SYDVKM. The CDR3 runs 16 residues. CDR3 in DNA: TGTGCCAGCACCCTACGCAGCGGGAGGGCGTCTAGGGAGCAGTTCTTC. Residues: CASTLRSGRASREQFF.

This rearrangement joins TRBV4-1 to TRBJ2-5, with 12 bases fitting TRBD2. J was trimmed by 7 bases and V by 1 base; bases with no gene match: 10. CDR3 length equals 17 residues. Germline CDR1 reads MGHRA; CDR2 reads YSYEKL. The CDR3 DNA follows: TGCGCCAGCAGCCAAGCGCCACTAGCGGGGGGCCGACGGACCCAGTACTTC. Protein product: CASSQAPLAGGRRTQYF.